Below, 3 T cell receptor beta chains from the same sample are listed, as sequenced in a study of CD8 T cells in ankylosing spondylitis. From the 5' RACE reads, TCRdb called clonotypes with MiXCR, one entry per CDR3 protein. This sample carries about 330,000 distinct CDR3 sequences, roughly 8% of them seen once, and the ten largest clones take roughly 14%. The study's findings and limits: Seemingly distinctive of ankylosing spondylitis blood was a TCR beta motif formed by eight highly homologous variants.

Antigens of these TCRs are unknown. What was sequenced was blood, either unsorted or a sorted T cell fraction (not recorded which). These receptors were obtained from a male donor with ankylosing spondylitis.

This clonotype was detected many times. J is TRBJ2-7 and V is TRBV7-9; no reliable D call. The V end was cut by 1 base, the J end by 4 bases, with 8 bases between. CDR1 and CDR2 from the germline V gene are SEHNR and FQNEAQ (reference sequence). This CDR3 comprises 13 residues. The CDR3: CASSLGSNYEQYF. The CDR3 region has the DNA TGTGCCAGCAGCTTAGGTAGCAATTACGAGCAGTACTTC.

This clonotype was detected only a few times. The V and J genes are TRBV11-2 and TRBJ2-6; 9 bases align to TRBD1. This CDR3 comprises 19 residues. V shed 5 bases, J shed 0 bases, and the junction held 11 bases outside the gene matches. The germline V gene encodes CDR1 SGHAT and CDR2 FQNNGV. CDR3 amino acids: CASSPTWTGVFSGANVLTF. Here the CDR3 DNA reads TGTGCCAGCAGCCCGACGTGGACAGGGGTGTTCTCTGGGGCCAACGTCCTGACTTTC.

The sample holds a few counts of this clonotype. The chain recombines TRBV11-2 with TRBJ2-1; 10 nucleotides match TRBD1. The CDR3 runs 18 residues. Germline values: CDR1 SGHAT, CDR2 FQNNGV. The trim removed 5 bases at V and 2 bases at J, leaving 12 bases unmatched. The CDR3 nucleotides read TGTGCCAGCAGCCCAATGACAGGGGGCGGCCACCCCTACAATGAGCAGTTCTTC. Protein product: CASSPMTGGGHPYNEQFF.